Given below is one T cell receptor (beta chain) in context. At one boundary the junction diverges from the germline segment, which might be a read error. The CDR3 length is 17 residues. CDR1 is LNHDA, CDR2 SQIVND, per germline (reference sequence). The sample is drawn from a study of metastatic and nonmetastatic thyroid tumors. Among the patients, none had received any treatment before thyroid surgery. With MiXCR, TCRdb reprocessed the PCR reads. The sample holds 27,000 or so clones, 15% to 20% seen once. The TCR was taken from a male donor with papillary thyroid cancer or a benign thyroid nodule (not recorded which). Some clones in this sample may be carry-over from other donors' samples. The chain uses TRBV19 and TRBJ2-1; 10 bases are shared with TRBD2. The sequencing input was blood. In DNA form, the CDR3 reads TGTGCCGGTAGTATAGGACTAGCGGTCCCGGTTGGCAATGAGCATTTCTTC. This codes for CAGSIGLAVPVGNEHFF.